This passage covers 7 T cell receptor beta chains from one sample sequenced in a study of control samples from healthy donors and cancer patients. The table came from immunoSEQ multiplex PCR; TCRdb's copy has only in-frame clones and leaves some out. The profile shows approximately 110,000 clones, roughly nine tenths of them singletons. Sequenced input: blood. The source of these receptors is a woman younger than 30 in good health.

This clone was observed many times. V is TRBV6-2 or TRBV6-3 and J is TRBJ2-7, with 12 bases lining up with TRBD2. Trimming took 6 bases from V and 9 from J; bases not matched to a gene: 21. CDR1 MNHEY and CDR2 SVGEGT come from the germline V gene. This CDR3 contains 18 residues. The CDR3 DNA follows: TGTGCCAGCAGCTCACTAGCGGGAGGCGTTACTACGAGTTTCGTGCAGTACTTC. It codes for CASSSLAGGVTTSFVQYF.

This clone was observed a single time. The chain uses TRBV4-1 and TRBJ2-1, with 8 bases that match TRBD1. The CDR3 spans 16 residues. The trim removed 0 bases at V and 5 bases at J, leaving 6 bases unmatched. Germline lookup yields CDR1 MGHRA and CDR2 YSYEKL. The CDR3 spells CASSQDDRGVNNEQFF. CDR3 DNA sequence: TGCGCCAGCAGCCAAGATGACAGGGGAGTTAACAATGAGCAGTTCTTC.

The V call is TRBV7-2, the J call TRBJ2-1; D ambiguous. Per the germline V gene, CDR1 is SGHTA and CDR2 is FQGNSA. Trimming stripped 4 bases from V and 0 bases from J, with 7 bases between. The CDR3 consists of 14 residues. CDR3 residues: CASSWVGSYNEQFF. CDR3 coding DNA: TGTGCCAGCAGCTGGGTTGGCTCCTACAATGAGCAGTTCTTC.

The chain is built from TRBV29-1 and TRBJ1-1, with TRBD1 as a possible D gene (6 bases). The CDR3 loop spans 12 amino acids. Germline V lookup: CDR1 SQVTM, CDR2 ANQGSEA. V was pared by 6 bases and J by 1 base, with 9 bases between. The CDR3 DNA is TGCAGCGTGTCACAGGGGAACACTGAAGCTTTCTTT. Its translation: CSVSQGNTEAFF.

V is TRBV6-5 and J is TRBJ1-1, with D unresolved. Germline V gene data show CDR1 as MNHEY and CDR2 as SVGAGI. The germline V and J ends were trimmed by 6 bases and 8 bases, with 16 bases remaining between them. The CDR3 has 13 amino acids. CDR3 sequence (DNA): TGTGCCAGCAGCAAATCGTCCCCGTACGAAGCTTTCTTT. This sequence encodes CASSKSSPYEAFF.

V and J are TRBV2 and TRBJ2-3, with 11 bases aligning to TRBD2. Germline V CDR1 and CDR2: SNHLY, FYNNEI. The CDR3 totals 14 residues. V shed 5 bases, J shed 4 bases, and the junction held 2 bases outside the gene matches. CDR3 coding DNA: TGTGCCAGCAGTCTAGCGGGAGGCGCAGATACGCAGTATTTT. Its translation is CASSLAGGADTQYF.

The CDR3 region has the DNA TGTGCCAGCAGCCAAGGGGGGCTAGCGGGAGTTTGGAAAAACATTCAGTACTTC. It specifies CASSQGGLAGVWKNIQYF. The gene calls are TRBV4-2 and TRBJ2-4; 10 bases align to TRBD2. CDR1 is LGHNA and CDR2 is YNFKEQ in the germline V gene. The CDR3 has 18 residues. With V trimmed by 1 base and J by 4 bases, 10 bases remained unmatched.